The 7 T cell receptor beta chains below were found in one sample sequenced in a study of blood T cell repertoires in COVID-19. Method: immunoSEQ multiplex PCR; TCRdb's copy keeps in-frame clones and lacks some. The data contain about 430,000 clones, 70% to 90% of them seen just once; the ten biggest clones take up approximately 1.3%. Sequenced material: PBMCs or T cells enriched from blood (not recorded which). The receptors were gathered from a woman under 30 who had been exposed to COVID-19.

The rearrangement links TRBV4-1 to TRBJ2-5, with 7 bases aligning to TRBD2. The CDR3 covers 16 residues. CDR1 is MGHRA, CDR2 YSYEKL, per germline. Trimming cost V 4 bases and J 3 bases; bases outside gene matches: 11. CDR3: CASSPLTGGRKETQYF. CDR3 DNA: TGCGCCAGCAGCCCTTTAACGGGAGGCCGCAAAGAGACCCAGTACTTC.

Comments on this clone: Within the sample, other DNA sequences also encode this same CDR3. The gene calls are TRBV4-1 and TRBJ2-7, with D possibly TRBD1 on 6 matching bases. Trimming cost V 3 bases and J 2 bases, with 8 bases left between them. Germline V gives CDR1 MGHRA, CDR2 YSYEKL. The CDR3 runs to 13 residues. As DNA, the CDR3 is TGCGCCAGCAGCCATGCAGGGGCCTACGAGCAGTACTTC. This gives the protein CASSHAGAYEQYF.

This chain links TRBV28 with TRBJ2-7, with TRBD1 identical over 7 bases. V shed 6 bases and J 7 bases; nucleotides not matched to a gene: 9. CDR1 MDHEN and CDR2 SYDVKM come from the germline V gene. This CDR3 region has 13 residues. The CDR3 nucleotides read TGTGCCAGCAGGACAGGGTACTATGGGGAGCAGTACTTC. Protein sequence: CASRTGYYGEQYF.

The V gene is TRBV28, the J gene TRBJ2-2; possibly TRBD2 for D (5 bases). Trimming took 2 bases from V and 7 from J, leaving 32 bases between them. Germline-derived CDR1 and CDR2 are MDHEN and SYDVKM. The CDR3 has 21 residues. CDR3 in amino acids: CASSLPEAETLTGVLVGELFF. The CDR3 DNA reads TGTGCCAGCAGTTTACCTGAAGCGGAGACGCTCACCGGGGTTCTTGTCGGGGAGCTGTTTTTT.

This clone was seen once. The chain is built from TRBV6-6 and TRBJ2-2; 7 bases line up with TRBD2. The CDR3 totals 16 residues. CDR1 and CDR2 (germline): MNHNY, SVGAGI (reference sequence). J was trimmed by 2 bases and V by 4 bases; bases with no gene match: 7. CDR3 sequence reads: CASSSRPSGNTGELFF. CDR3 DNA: TGTGCCAGCAGTTCCCGCCCTAGCGGTAACACCGGGGAGCTGTTTTTT.

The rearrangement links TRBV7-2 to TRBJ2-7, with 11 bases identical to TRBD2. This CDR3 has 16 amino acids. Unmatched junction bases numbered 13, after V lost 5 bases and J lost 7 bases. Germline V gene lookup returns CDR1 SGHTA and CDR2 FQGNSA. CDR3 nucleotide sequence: TGTGCCAGCAGCCTGGGACTAGCGGTAGAGGGGAGAGAGCAGTACTTC. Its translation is CASSLGLAVEGREQYF.

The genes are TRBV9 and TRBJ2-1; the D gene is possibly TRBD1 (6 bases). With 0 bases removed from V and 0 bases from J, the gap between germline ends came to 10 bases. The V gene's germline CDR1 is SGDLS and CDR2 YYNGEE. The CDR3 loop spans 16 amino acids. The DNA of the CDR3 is TGTGCCAGCAGCGTAGGCCCGGGACACTCCTACAATGAGCAGTTCTTC. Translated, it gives CASSVGPGHSYNEQFF.